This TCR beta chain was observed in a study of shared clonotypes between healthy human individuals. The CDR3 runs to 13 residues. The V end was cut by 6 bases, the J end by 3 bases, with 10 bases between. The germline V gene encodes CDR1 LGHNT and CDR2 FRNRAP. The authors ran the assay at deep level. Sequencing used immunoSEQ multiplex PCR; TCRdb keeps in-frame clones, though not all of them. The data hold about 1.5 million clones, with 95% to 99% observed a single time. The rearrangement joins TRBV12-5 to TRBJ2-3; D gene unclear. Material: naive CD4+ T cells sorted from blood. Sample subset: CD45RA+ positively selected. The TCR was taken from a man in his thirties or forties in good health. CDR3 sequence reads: CASGGVGTDTQYF. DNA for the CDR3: TGTGCTAGTGGGGGCGTCGGGACAGATACGCAGTATTTT. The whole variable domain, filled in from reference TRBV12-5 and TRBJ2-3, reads DARVTQTPRHKVTEMGQEVTMRCQPILGHNTVFWYRQTMMQGLELLAYFRNRAPLDDSGMPKDRFSAEMPDATLATLKIQPSEPRDSAVYFCASGGVGTDTQYFGPGTRLTVL.